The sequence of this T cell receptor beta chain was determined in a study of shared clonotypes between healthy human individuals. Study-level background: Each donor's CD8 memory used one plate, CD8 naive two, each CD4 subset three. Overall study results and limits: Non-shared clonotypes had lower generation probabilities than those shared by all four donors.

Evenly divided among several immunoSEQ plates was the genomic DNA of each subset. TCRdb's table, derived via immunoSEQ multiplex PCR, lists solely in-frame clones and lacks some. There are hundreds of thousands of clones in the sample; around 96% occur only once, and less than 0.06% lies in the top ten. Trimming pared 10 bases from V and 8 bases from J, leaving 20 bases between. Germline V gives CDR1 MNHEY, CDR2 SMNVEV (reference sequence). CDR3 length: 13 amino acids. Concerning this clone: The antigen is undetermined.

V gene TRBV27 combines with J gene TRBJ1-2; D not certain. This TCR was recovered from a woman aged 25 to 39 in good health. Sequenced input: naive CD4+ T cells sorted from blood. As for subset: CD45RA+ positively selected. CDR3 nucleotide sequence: TGTGCCACAGCGCCCAGTCAGAACTTAGGCTACACCTTC. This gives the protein CATAPSQNLGYTF.